This TCR beta chain was identified in a study of human T cells and chemical hapten exposure. The CDR3 runs to 19 residues. J lost 0 bases, V lost 0 bases, and 8 bases had no gene match. The germline V gene encodes CDR1 MNHNY and CDR2 SVGAGI (reference sequence). Ten or more counts support this clonotype. Its target is not known. Study-wide results and caveats: Since the donors had alopecia, their immune response may not be the same as that of healthy people.

As for time point: patch test 1, 2 weeks after DPC sensitization. Treatment specified: therapeutic diphenylcyclopropenone sensitization with weekly scalp DPC. Each patch test followed a blood draw. As processed by the authors: Individual samples carried between roughly 23,224 and 700,000 TCRs, with approximately 100,000 as the median. Via MiXCR, TCRdb re-called the RACE reads, giving one row per CDR3 protein. For this entry, the V and J calls and clone size follow TCRdb and not the study's own pipeline. The sample gives some 82,000 distinct CDR3 sequences, about 10% of which show up once; approximately 4% is in the top ten.

Specimen: whole blood, collected in connection with sensitization to the hapten diphenylcyclopropenone (DPC). This rearrangement joins TRBV6-6 to TRBJ2-5; 12 bases align to TRBD2. The clonotype originates from a woman in her forties or fifties with alopecia areata. Some clones in this sample may be carry-over from other donors' samples. The CDR3 sequence: CASSYSSLAGGLYQETQYF. Written as DNA, the CDR3 is TGTGCCAGCAGTTACTCGAGCCTAGCGGGGGGGCTGTACCAAGAGACCCAGTACTTC.